The clone carrying this T cell receptor beta chain was counted between two and nine times. Profiling relied on immunoSEQ multiplex PCR, and the TCRdb table lists in-frame clones only, not all of them. The sample yields 90,000 or so clones, 91% seen once. Germline V CDR1 and CDR2: GTSNPN, SVGIG (reference sequence). V lost 2 bases, J lost 4 bases, and 16 bases stayed unmatched. This CDR3 has 18 amino acids. This entry comes from a study of T cell changes during pregnancy in multiple sclerosis. This chain connects TRBV30 to TRBJ2-4; 8 nucleotides agree with TRBD1. The clonotype comes from a female donor in good health, serving as a control in a pregnancy study. Some clones in this sample may be carry-over from other donors' samples. This specimen consisted of PBMCs, obtained in the first trimester of pregnancy. In DNA form, the CDR3 reads TGTGCCTGGAGTTGGGGGAGGACCTTTCGGACAGGGAAAAACATTCAGTACTTC. It specifies CAWSWGRTFRTGKNIQYF.